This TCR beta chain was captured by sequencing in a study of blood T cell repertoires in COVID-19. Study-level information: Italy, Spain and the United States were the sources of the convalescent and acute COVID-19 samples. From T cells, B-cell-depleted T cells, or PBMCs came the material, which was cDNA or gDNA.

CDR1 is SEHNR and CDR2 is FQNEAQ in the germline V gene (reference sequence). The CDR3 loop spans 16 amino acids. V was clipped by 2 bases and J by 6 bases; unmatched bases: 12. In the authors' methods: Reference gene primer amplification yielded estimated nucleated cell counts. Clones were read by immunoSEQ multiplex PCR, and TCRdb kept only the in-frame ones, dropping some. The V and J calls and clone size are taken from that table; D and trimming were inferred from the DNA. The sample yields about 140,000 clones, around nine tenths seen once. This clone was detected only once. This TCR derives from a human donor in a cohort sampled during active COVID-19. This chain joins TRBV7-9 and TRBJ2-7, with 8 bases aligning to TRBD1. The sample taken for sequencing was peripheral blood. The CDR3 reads CASSLMGPGGVGEQYF. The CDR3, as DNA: TGTGCCAGCAGCTTAATGGGCCCAGGGGGCGTCGGCGAGCAGTACTTC.